The 23 T cell receptor beta chains below were found in one sample sequenced in a study of blood T cell repertoires in COVID-19 (dated by TCRdb to 2020 to 2021). The receptor library was made with the immunoSEQ multiplex PCR assay. TCRdb provides this immuneACCESS table in a form limited to in-frame rearrangements. Some clones are lacking; in checked studies, under half of them reflect an unresolved V gene, and why the rest are absent is not known. Counted in this sample were fewer than 200,000 clones; nearly 90% of them appeared once. The leading ten clones occupy approximately 2.1% of the sample. Material for sequencing was peripheral blood. These TCRs come from a man aged 18 to 29 who had recovered from COVID-19.

CDR3 loop: CASSPLISSGTYNEQFF. In DNA, the CDR3 is TGTGCCAGCAGCCCCCTCATCTCTAGCGGTACCTACAATGAGCAGTTCTTC. The genes are TRBV9 and TRBJ2-1; 7 bases are shared with TRBD2. Germline CDR1 and CDR2: SGDLS and YYNGEE. The CDR3 extends over 17 amino acids. V was clipped by 4 bases and J by 2 bases; unmatched bases: 12.

The chain couples TRBV5-4 to TRBJ1-4; TRBD1 matches 10 bases. CDR1 SGHNT and CDR2 YYREEE come from the germline V gene (reference sequence). Trimming cost V 3 bases and J 7 bases; bases outside gene matches: 9. The CDR3 runs 16 residues. The CDR3 coding sequence is TGTGCCAGCAGCTATAAGACAGGGGGCTCGGGTGAAAAACTGTTTTTT. Translating it yields CASSYKTGGSGEKLFF.

This clone was counted between two and nine times. The rearrangement joins TRBV25-1 to TRBJ1-4, with 7 bases that match TRBD1. With V trimmed by 5 bases and J by 10 bases, 7 bases remained unmatched. CDR3 length: 13 residues. Germline loops: CDR1 MGHDK, CDR2 SYGVNS. As DNA, the CDR3 is TGTGCCAGCAGTATCACAGGGGCAGTAAAACTGTTTTTT. This sequence encodes CASSITGAVKLFF.

The chain recombines TRBV6-5 with TRBJ1-1, with 9 bases that match TRBD1. V lost 3 bases and J lost 4; bases outside the gene matches: 3. Germline CDR1 and CDR2: MNHEY and SVGAGI. The CDR3 loop spans 14 amino acids. The CDR3 spells CASSYGQGSTEAFF. The CDR3 region has the DNA TGTGCCAGCAGTTATGGACAGGGGTCCACTGAAGCTTTCTTT.

This chain joins TRBV15 and TRBJ1-2; 7 bases are a match to TRBD1. Germline loops: CDR1 LNHNV, CDR2 YYDKDF (reference sequence). There are 20 residues in the CDR3. Trimming at V came to 6 bases and at J to 7 bases, leaving 29 bases not matched to a gene. This CDR3 reads CATSTDSGTVPLFSHLGYTF. The CDR3 DNA reads as TGTGCCACCAGTACCGACTCCGGGACAGTCCCCTTATTTTCCCATCTTGGCTACACCTTC.

This rearrangement joins TRBV6-2 or TRBV6-3 to TRBJ1-6, with 8 positions matching TRBD1. Germline assignment: CDR1 MNHEY and CDR2 SVGEGT. The CDR3 runs 14 residues. The junction had 7 bases not matched to a gene; V was cut back by 0 bases and J by 15 bases. The DNA of the CDR3 is TGTGCCAGCAGTTACTCGAACAGGGGGACTCTCCTCCACTTT. It is translated as CASSYSNRGTLLHF.

The V call is TRBV11-2, the J call TRBJ1-1; D perhaps matches TRBD1 (5 bases). The V gene lost 6 bases and the J gene lost 5 bases, with 10 bases spanning the gap. Germline V gives CDR1 SGHAT, CDR2 FQNNGV. The CDR3 totals 12 residues. Here the CDR3 reads CASSGAATEAFF. Written as DNA, the CDR3 is TGTGCCAGCAGTGGGGCGGCAACTGAAGCTTTCTTT.

The chain combines TRBV2 with TRBJ2-3, with D tentatively TRBD1 (6 bases). The germline gives CDR1 SNHLY, CDR2 FYNNEI. The CDR3 is 15 amino acids. V lost 0 bases to trimming and J lost 3 bases, with 10 bases between them. CDR3 sequence (DNA): TGTGCCAGCAGTGAAGCGCCGCAGGGGACAGATACGCAGTATTTT. Amino acids: CASSEAPQGTDTQYF.

The CDR3: CASSSGTVEAFF. In DNA form, the CDR3 reads TGTGCCAGCAGCTCCGGGACAGTTGAAGCTTTCTTT. The gene calls are TRBV7-9 and TRBJ1-1; 7 bases are a match to TRBD1. The CDR3 totals 12 residues. The ends lost 4 bases at V and 7 bases at J; junction bases unmatched: 3. CDR1 SEHNR and CDR2 FQNEAQ come from the germline V gene (reference sequence).

The chain links TRBV6-5 to TRBJ2-7, with 9 bases identical to TRBD2. Per the germline V gene, CDR1 is MNHEY and CDR2 is SVGAGI. Losses at the gene ends were 8 bases for V and 3 bases for J; bases not matched to a gene: 8. The CDR3 length is 14 residues. Here the CDR3 reads CASLISGSNYEQYF. The CDR3 DNA reads as TGTGCCAGCTTGATTAGCGGGAGTAACTACGAGCAGTACTTC.

This clone was recorded only once. This chain joins TRBV6-5 and TRBJ1-6, with D unclear. The germline gives CDR1 MNHEY, CDR2 SVGAGI. The CDR3 loop spans 14 amino acids. Trimming cost V 4 bases and J 8 bases, with 12 bases left between them. CDR3 DNA: TGTGCCAGCAGTTGGGAGCTCCGGGATTCACCCCTCCACTTT. This translates into CASSWELRDSPLHF.

This chain uses TRBV12-3 or TRBV12-4 with TRBJ2-1, with 7 bases matching TRBD1. The CDR3 is 13 amino acids. Germline trimming cut 4 bases from V and 9 bases from J; bases unmatched to any gene: 6. The CDR3 DNA reads as TGTGCCAGCAGTTCCTTCAGGGGGACTGAGCAGTTCTTC. Translating gives CASSSFRGTEQFF.

The genes are TRBV5-6 and TRBJ1-5; D is perhaps TRBD1 (6 bases). Trimming stripped 1 base from V and 0 bases from J, with 11 bases between. This CDR3 comprises 16 residues. Germline-derived CDR1 and CDR2 are SGHDT and YYEEEE. CDR3 DNA: TGTGCCAGCAGCTTGAGGACAGACTATAGCAATCAGCCCCAGCATTTT. Translating gives CASSLRTDYSNQPQHF.

The CDR3 region is CASSVPGQTTLSGGYTF. The CDR3 nucleotides are TGTGCCAGCAGCGTACCGGGACAAACGACTCTTAGTGGGGGCTACACCTTC. This sequence joins TRBV7-2 and TRBJ1-2; D is perhaps TRBD1 (6 bases). Trimming shortened V by 5 bases and J by 8 bases, and 27 bases separated the two germline ends. This CDR3 has 17 residues. Germline V lookup: CDR1 SGHTA, CDR2 FQGNSA.

The genes are TRBV11-3 and TRBJ2-1; TRBD1 matches at 9 bases. Germline values: CDR1 SGHNT, CDR2 YENEEA. The trim removed 5 bases at V and 9 bases at J, leaving 17 bases unmatched. This CDR3 is 17 amino acids long. CDR3 protein: CASSLGAGTGFFSEQFF. The CDR3 DNA is TGTGCCAGCAGCCTTGGGGCCGGGACAGGGTTTTTCTCTGAGCAGTTCTTC.

The chain has TRBV24-1 and TRBJ2-3; 12 positions match TRBD1. Germline V gives CDR1 KGHDR, CDR2 SFDVKD. The V segment lost 4 bases and the J segment 7 bases; nucleotides outside the gene matches: 5. CDR3 length equals 15 residues. DNA for the CDR3: TGTGCCACCAGTGAAGGGGGACAGGGGGCGTATACGCAGTATTTT. Protein product: CATSEGGQGAYTQYF.

The chain couples TRBV6-6 to TRBJ1-5; no firm D call. Germline CDR1 reads MNHNY; CDR2 reads SVGAGI (reference sequence). The CDR3 runs to 14 residues. V was trimmed by 5 bases and J by 7 bases, leaving 15 bases between them. DNA of the CDR3: TGTGCCAGCAGTCTCCAGGTTTATAGGCAGCCCCAGCATTTT. Protein: CASSLQVYRQPQHF.

This clone was recorded a few times. V usage is TRBV19 and J usage is TRBJ2-7; 8 positions agree with TRBD2. Germline CDR1 reads LNHDA; CDR2 reads SQIVND (reference sequence). CDR3 size: 15 residues. J gave up 4 bases and V 4 bases, and 9 bases lay outside the gene matches. CDR3 in amino acids: CASSTLEREIYEQYF. The CDR3 region has the DNA TGTGCCAGTAGTACCCTGGAGCGGGAGATTTACGAGCAGTACTTC.

The chain recombines TRBV11-3 with TRBJ2-3; 8 bases align to TRBD1. Germline V CDR1 and CDR2: SGHNT, YENEEA. With V trimmed by 3 bases and J by 1 base, 6 bases remained unmatched. The CDR3 loop spans 16 amino acids. The CDR3 DNA follows: TGTGCCAGCAGCTTTGGTGGGACAGGAGGCACAGATACGCAGTATTTT. The encoded protein is CASSFGGTGGTDTQYF.

The rearrangement joins TRBV10-3 to TRBJ1-1, with D possibly matching TRBD1 (6 bases). The CDR3 has 15 residues. V was pared by 4 bases and J by 0 bases, with 12 bases between. Germline CDR1 and CDR2: ENHRY and SYGVKD. The CDR3 DNA reads TGTGCCATCAGTGCCCGACAGGAAATGAACACTGAAGCTTTCTTT. Its protein is CAISARQEMNTEAFF.

The V call is TRBV5-6, the J call TRBJ2-1, with 9 bases that match TRBD1. The J segment lost 2 bases and the V segment lost 6 bases, leaving 9 bases of the junction unmatched. CDR3 length: 16 residues. From germline, CDR1 is SGHDT and CDR2 YYEEEE. The DNA for the CDR3 is TGTGCCAGCACGGGAGAGGGACAGGGAGCCTACAATGAGCAGTTCTTC. Protein product: CASTGEGQGAYNEQFF.

The CDR3 sequence is CASSPYGTPEDIQYF. DNA of the CDR3: TGTGCCAGCAGCCCGTACGGGACTCCCGAGGACATTCAGTACTTC. The rearrangement links TRBV7-2 to TRBJ2-4, with a possible D match to TRBD2 (6 bases). The CDR3 totals 15 residues. Trimming shortened V by 5 bases and J by 8 bases, and 19 bases separated the two germline ends. CDR1 is SGHTA, CDR2 FQGNSA, per germline.

On this clone itself: Other DNA sequences from this sample encode an identical CDR3 as well. DNA of the CDR3: TGTGCCAGCAGGGGACAGGGTAATCAGCCCCAGCATTTT. This translates into CASRGQGNQPQHF. This sequence joins TRBV28 and TRBJ1-5; 9 bases line up with TRBD1. Germline V gene data show CDR1 as MDHEN and CDR2 as SYDVKM. Trimming cost V 6 bases and J 4 bases; bases outside gene matches: 1. The CDR3 totals 13 residues. The full variable domain, completed using reference TRBV28 and TRBJ1-5, is DVKVTQSSRYLVKRTGEKVFLECVQDMDHENMFWYRQDPGLGLRLIYFSYDVKMKEKGDIPEGYSVSREKKERFSLILESASTNQTSMYLCASRGQGNQPQHFGDGTRLSIL.